The 20 T cell receptor beta chains listed next were all sequenced from one sample in a study of blood T cell repertoires in COVID-19. The assay was immunoSEQ multiplex PCR, and TCRdb's table has in-frame clones only and misses some. The sample carries roughly 53,000 clones, around 80% recorded once. Sequences were obtained from peripheral blood. Every receptor here comes from a human donor in a cohort sampled during active COVID-19.

This clone has just a few counts. V and J are TRBV19 and TRBJ2-5; 7 bases agree with TRBD1. Trimming cost V 6 bases and J 3 bases; bases outside gene matches: 16. Per germline, CDR1 LNHDA and CDR2 SQIVND (reference sequence). CDR3 length: 17 amino acids. The CDR3 loop is CASSTSQPGTEKETQYF. The CDR3, as DNA: TGTGCCAGTAGCACGTCTCAACCCGGGACAGAGAAAGAGACCCAGTACTTC.

V gene TRBV18 combines with J gene TRBJ2-3; no clear D. The CDR3 runs to 14 residues. Deletions cut 0 bases from V and 5 bases from J, with 9 bases between. The V gene's germline CDR1 is KGHSH and CDR2 LQKENI. The DNA for the CDR3 is TGTGCCAGCTCACCACCAACTGCGCGAGATACGCAGTATTTT. It yields the protein CASSPPTARDTQYF.

The J gene is TRBJ2-3, the V gene TRBV6-2 or TRBV6-3; the match to TRBD2 covers 8 bases. This CDR3 is 18 amino acids long. The germline V gene encodes CDR1 MNHEY and CDR2 SVGEGT. V lost 2 bases to trimming and J lost 2 bases; unmatched junction nucleotides: 12. In DNA, the CDR3 is TGTGCCAGCAGTTACGTCCTAAGGGTAGCGGGGCACACAGATACGCAGTATTTT. Its translation: CASSYVLRVAGHTDTQYF.

J is TRBJ2-5 and V is TRBV10-3, with a possible D match to TRBD2 (6 bases). Trimming left V 5 bases short and J 2 bases short, with 18 bases between. The length of the CDR3 is 16 residues. CDR1 ENHRY and CDR2 SYGVKD come from the germline V gene. The CDR3 bases are TGTGCCATCAGTCCCCAACTATCGGCGGGGCAAGAGACCCAGTACTTC. Translated: CAISPQLSAGQETQYF.

J is TRBJ2-7 and V is TRBV7-2, with 13 positions matching TRBD2. The CDR3 runs to 18 residues. The V gene end was trimmed by 4 bases and the J gene end by 0 bases; junction bases not matched to a gene: 9. Germline values: CDR1 SGHTA, CDR2 FQGNSA. The CDR3 protein is CASSYRTSGGPSSYEQYF. In DNA form, the CDR3 reads TGTGCCAGCAGCTATCGGACTAGCGGGGGCCCGAGCTCCTACGAGCAGTACTTC.

This chain joins TRBV7-2 and TRBJ1-1, with a weak D call TRBD1 (5 bases). The CDR3 length is 13 residues. Germline V gene data show CDR1 as SGHTA and CDR2 as FQGNSA. V lost 5 bases to trimming and J lost 4 bases, with 11 bases between them. This CDR3 is CASSRRGSTEAFF. CDR3 in DNA: TGTGCCAGCAGCCGGCGGGGGAGCACTGAAGCTTTCTTT. The full variable domain, its missing parts supplied by reference TRBV7-2 and TRBJ1-1, is GAGVSQSPSNKVTEKGKDVELRCDPISGHTALYWYRQSLGQGLEFLIYFQGNSAPDKSGLPSDRFSAERTGGSVSTLTIQRTQQEDSAVYLCASSRRGSTEAFFGQGTRLTVV.

The count of this clone is one. This chain uses TRBV7-9 with TRBJ2-3; D remains unclear. The CDR3 runs 13 residues. V was clipped by 5 bases and J by 1 base, with 7 bases between them. Germline CDR1 SEHNR, CDR2 FQNEAQ (reference sequence). CDR3 amino acids: CASSVGGTDTQYF. CDR3 sequence (DNA): TGTGCCAGCAGCGTAGGAGGCACAGATACGCAGTATTTT.

In DNA, the CDR3 is TGTGCCAGCAGCTCGACTAGAATCCCCTACAATGAGCAGTTCTTC. Translating it yields CASSSTRIPYNEQFF. This rearrangement joins TRBV7-9 to TRBJ2-1, with D maybe TRBD2 (6 bases). The length of the CDR3 is 15 residues. V was pared by 4 bases and J by 2 bases, with 12 bases between. The germline CDR1 and CDR2 sequences are SEHNR and FQNEAQ (reference sequence).

The chain joins TRBV4-2 to TRBJ2-7, with 8 bases that match TRBD1. The CDR3 sequence is 17 residues long. V shed 3 bases and J 2 bases; nucleotides not matched to a gene: 12. Germline-derived CDR1 and CDR2 are LGHNA and YNFKEQ. The CDR3 reads CASSHPGQEGFTYEQYF. The CDR3 nucleotides read TGTGCCAGCAGCCATCCGGGACAGGAAGGGTTCACCTACGAGCAGTACTTC.

This clone appeared a few times. The chain couples TRBV6-5 to TRBJ2-2, with TRBD2 identical over 9 bases. This CDR3 is 14 amino acids long. CDR1 is MNHEY, CDR2 SVGAGI, per germline. Losses at the gene ends were 9 bases for V and 6 bases for J; bases not matched to a gene: 8. The DNA of the CDR3 is TGTGCCAGTAGCGGGGGTCGGGGACCCGGGGAGCTGTTTTTT. Translated, it gives CASSGGRGPGELFF.

The rearrangement uses TRBV6-5 and TRBJ2-2; D not certain. CDR3 length equals 14 residues. The V and J ends lost 3 bases and 3 bases respectively, with 8 bases between them. The germline V gene has CDR1 MNHEY and CDR2 SVGAGI. The CDR3 loop reads CASSYLTDTGELFF. As DNA, the CDR3 is TGTGCCAGCAGTTATTTAACAGACACCGGGGAGCTGTTTTTT.

This chain connects TRBV9 to TRBJ1-2; 9 nucleotides match TRBD1. The junction had 8 bases not matched to a gene; V was cut back by 3 bases and J by 8 bases. The germline CDR1 and CDR2 sequences are SGDLS and YYNGEE. The length of the CDR3 is 14 residues. CDR3 loop: CASSAGTGYLGYTF. The CDR3 nucleotides are TGTGCCAGCAGCGCAGGGACAGGGTATTTGGGCTACACCTTC.

This rearrangement joins TRBV6-5 to TRBJ2-2; D tentatively reads TRBD1 or TRBD2 (5 bases each). This CDR3 comprises 15 residues. Looked up from germline, CDR1 is MNHEY and CDR2 is SVGAGI. With 11 bases removed from V and 0 bases from J, the gap between germline ends came to 16 bases. The CDR3 spells CACTYRTSNTGELFF. CDR3 sequence (DNA): TGTGCCTGCACTTACAGGACTTCGAACACCGGGGAGCTGTTTTTT.

The gene calls are TRBV28 and TRBJ2-3, with D possibly matching TRBD2 (5 bases). Trimming took off 5 bases at V and 3 bases at J, with 18 bases between the two ends. There are 16 residues in the CDR3. Germline V CDR1 and CDR2: MDHEN, SYDVKM. CDR3 in amino acids: CASSPLPPPGTDTQYF. The DNA of the CDR3 is TGTGCCAGCAGTCCCCTCCCCCCACCGGGAACAGATACGCAGTATTTT.

The chain uses TRBV2 and TRBJ2-3; TRBD1 matches 8 bases. Germline V gives CDR1 SNHLY, CDR2 FYNNEI. This CDR3 contains 15 residues. Trimming at V came to 6 bases and at J to 6 bases, leaving 11 bases not matched to a gene. In DNA form, the CDR3 reads TGTGCCAGCAGAAGTGACAGGGGCCGAGTGGATACGCAGTATTTT. This sequence encodes CASRSDRGRVDTQYF.

V usage is TRBV7-3 and J usage is TRBJ2-1; the match to TRBD1 covers 9 bases. The CDR3 spans 15 residues. Trimming removed 3 bases from V and 3 bases from J; junction bases left unmatched: 3. CDR1 is SGHTA and CDR2 is FQGTGA in the germline V gene. The CDR3 DNA reads TGTGCCAGCAGCTTGGGACAGGGCCTCTACAATGAGCAGTTCTTC. Its protein product is CASSLGQGLYNEQFF.

This chain links TRBV3-1 (or the pseudogene TRBV3-2) with TRBJ1-1, with D uncertain. In germline, CDR1 is LGHDT, CDR2 YNNKEL (reference sequence). This CDR3 has 12 amino acids. Trimming shortened V by 1 base and J by 10 bases, and 10 bases separated the two germline ends. CDR3 sequence reads: CASSQVGQIAFF. In DNA form, the CDR3 reads TGTGCCAGCAGCCAAGTTGGGCAGATAGCTTTCTTT.

There are a few counts of this clone. The chain couples TRBV30 to TRBJ1-1; D gene ambiguous. V was trimmed by 1 base and J by 4 bases, leaving 7 bases between them. The CDR3 is 12 residues long. The germline gives CDR1 GTSNPN, CDR2 SVGIG (reference sequence). Written as DNA, the CDR3 is TGTGCCTGGAGTGGTGGCACCACTGAAGCTTTCTTT. The encoded protein is CAWSGGTTEAFF.

This clone turned up a few times. J is TRBJ2-7 and V is TRBV28; D ambiguous. The germline V gene has CDR1 MDHEN and CDR2 SYDVKM. V shed 6 bases and J shed 7 bases, with 16 bases lying between them. The CDR3 spans 13 residues. The CDR3 coding sequence is TGTGCCAGCAGGGTTCCCTCAACTGAGGAGCAGTACTTC. Its protein is CASRVPSTEEQYF. The variable domain in full, completed from reference TRBV28 and TRBJ2-7, reads DVKVTQSSRYLVKRTGEKVFLECVQDMDHENMFWYRQDPGLGLRLIYFSYDVKMKEKGDIPEGYSVSREKKERFSLILESASTNQTSMYLCASRVPSTEEQYFGPGTRLTVT.

The chain combines TRBV27 with TRBJ2-1; 7 bases fit TRBD1. Germline V lookup: CDR1 MNHEY, CDR2 SMNVEV (reference sequence). V shed 7 bases, J shed 8 bases, and the junction held 8 bases outside the gene matches. The CDR3 is 13 residues long. The CDR3 DNA reads as TGTGCCAGCAAACTAGTCGACAGGGATGAGCAGTTCTTC. It codes for CASKLVDRDEQFF.